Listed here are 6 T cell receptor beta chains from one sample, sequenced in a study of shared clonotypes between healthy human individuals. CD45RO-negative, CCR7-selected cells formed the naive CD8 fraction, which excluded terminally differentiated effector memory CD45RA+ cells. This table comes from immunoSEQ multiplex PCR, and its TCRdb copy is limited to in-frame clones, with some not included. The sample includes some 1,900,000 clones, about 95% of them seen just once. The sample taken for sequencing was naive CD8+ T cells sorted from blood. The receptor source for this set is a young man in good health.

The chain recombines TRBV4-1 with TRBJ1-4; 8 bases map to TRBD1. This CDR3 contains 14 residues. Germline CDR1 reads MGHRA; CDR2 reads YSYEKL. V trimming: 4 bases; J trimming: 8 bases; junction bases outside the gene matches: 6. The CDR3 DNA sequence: TGCGCCAGCAGCCCTAGGACAGGGTACGAAAAACTGTTTTTT. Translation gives CASSPRTGYEKLFF.

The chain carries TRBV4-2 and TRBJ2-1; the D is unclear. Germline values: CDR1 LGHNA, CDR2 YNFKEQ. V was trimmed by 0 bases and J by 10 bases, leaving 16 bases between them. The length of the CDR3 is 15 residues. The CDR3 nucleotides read TGTGCCAGCAGCCAAGATAGGACGTCGGGCCACGAGCAGTTCTTC. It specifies CASSQDRTSGHEQFF.

CDR3 nucleotide sequence: TGTGCCAGCGTCTTAGGGACCGGGACGAGGGAGCAGTTCTTC. The encoded protein is CASVLGTGTREQFF. V gene TRBV5-6 combines with J gene TRBJ2-1; perhaps D is TRBD1 or TRBD2 (5 bases each). Germline CDR1 and CDR2: SGHDT and YYEEEE. V lost 7 bases, J lost 10 bases, and 21 bases lay in between. This CDR3 is built from 14 residues.

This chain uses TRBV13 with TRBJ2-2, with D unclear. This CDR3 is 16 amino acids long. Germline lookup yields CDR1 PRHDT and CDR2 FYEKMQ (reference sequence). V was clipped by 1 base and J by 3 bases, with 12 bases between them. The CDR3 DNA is TGTGCCAGCAGCTTAGTAGCCCGAGTCGACACCGGGGAGCTGTTTTTT. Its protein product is CASSLVARVDTGELFF.

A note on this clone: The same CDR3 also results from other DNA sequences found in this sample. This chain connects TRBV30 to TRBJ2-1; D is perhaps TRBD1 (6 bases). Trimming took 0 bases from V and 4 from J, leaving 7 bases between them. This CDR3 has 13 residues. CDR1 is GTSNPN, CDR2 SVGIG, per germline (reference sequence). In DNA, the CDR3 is TGTGCCTGGAGTGTAGGGGGATACAATGAGCAGTTCTTC. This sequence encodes CAWSVGGYNEQFF.

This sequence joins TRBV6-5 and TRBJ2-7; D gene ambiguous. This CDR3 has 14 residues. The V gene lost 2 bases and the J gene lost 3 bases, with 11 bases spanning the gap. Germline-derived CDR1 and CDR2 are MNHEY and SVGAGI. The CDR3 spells CASSYGRLGYEQYF. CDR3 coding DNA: TGTGCCAGCAGTTACGGCAGGTTGGGCTACGAGCAGTACTTC.